This TCR beta chain stems from a study of T-cell reconstitution after alpha-beta-depleted transplantation in children. This clonotype was seen repeatedly, ten times or more. The CDR3 extends over 13 amino acids. Trimming removed 3 bases from V and 3 bases from J, with 8 bases in between. CDR1 and CDR2 from the germline V gene are LGHDT and YNNKEL (reference sequence). Unique molecular identifiers were incorporated when the TCRbeta library was constructed. TCRdb re-analysed the PCR reads in MiXCR, keeping a single row per CDR3 protein. The profile shows 230,000 or so distinct CDR3 sequences, over 9.5% of them singletons.

The chain couples TRBV3-1 to TRBJ2-5; D not resolved. The material was PBMCs from the stem cell graft donor, obtained from the stem cell graft. The TCR comes from a human donor who donated a stem cell graft to a child with SCID. This CDR3 reads CASSQRSEETQYF. The CDR3 DNA follows: TGTGCCAGCAGCCAGAGATCAGAAGAGACCCAGTACTTC.